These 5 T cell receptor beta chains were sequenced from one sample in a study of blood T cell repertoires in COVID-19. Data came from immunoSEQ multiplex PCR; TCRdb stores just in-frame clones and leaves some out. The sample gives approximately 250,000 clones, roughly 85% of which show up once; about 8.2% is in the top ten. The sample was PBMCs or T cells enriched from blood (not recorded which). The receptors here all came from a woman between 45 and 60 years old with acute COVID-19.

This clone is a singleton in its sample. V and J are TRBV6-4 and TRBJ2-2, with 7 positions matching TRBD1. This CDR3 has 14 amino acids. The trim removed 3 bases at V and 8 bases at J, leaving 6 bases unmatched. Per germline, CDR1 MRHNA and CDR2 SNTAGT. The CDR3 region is CASSESRGTGELFF. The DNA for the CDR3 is TGTGCCAGCAGTGAATCCAGGGGGACGGGGGAGCTGTTTTTT.

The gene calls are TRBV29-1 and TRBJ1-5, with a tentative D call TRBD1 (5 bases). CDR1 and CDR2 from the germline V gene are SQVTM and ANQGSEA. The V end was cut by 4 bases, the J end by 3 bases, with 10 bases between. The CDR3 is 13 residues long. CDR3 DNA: TGCAGCGTTGTAGGGGAAGCCAATCAGCCCCAGCATTTT. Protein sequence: CSVVGEANQPQHF.

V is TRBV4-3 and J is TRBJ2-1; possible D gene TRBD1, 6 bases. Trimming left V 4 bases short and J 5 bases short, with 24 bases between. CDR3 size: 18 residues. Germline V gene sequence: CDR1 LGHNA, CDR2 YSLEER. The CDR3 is CASSRRGIGQGFDNEQFF. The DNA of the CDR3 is TGCGCCAGCAGCCGCAGAGGAATAGGGCAGGGGTTCGACAATGAGCAGTTCTTC.

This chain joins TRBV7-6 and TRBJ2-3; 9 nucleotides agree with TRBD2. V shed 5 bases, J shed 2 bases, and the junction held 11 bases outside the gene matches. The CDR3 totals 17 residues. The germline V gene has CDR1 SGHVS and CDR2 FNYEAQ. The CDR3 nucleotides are TGTGCCAGCAGCCGGGGTGGGGCTAGCGGGACCACAGATACGCAGTATTTT. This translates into CASSRGGASGTTDTQYF.

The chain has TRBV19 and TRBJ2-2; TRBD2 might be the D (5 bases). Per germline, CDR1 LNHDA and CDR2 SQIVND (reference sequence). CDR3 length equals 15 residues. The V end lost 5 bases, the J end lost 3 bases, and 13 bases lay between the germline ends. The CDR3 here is CASSSGSGYTGELFF. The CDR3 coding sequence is TGTGCCAGTAGTTCGGGGTCCGGGTACACCGGGGAGCTGTTTTTT.